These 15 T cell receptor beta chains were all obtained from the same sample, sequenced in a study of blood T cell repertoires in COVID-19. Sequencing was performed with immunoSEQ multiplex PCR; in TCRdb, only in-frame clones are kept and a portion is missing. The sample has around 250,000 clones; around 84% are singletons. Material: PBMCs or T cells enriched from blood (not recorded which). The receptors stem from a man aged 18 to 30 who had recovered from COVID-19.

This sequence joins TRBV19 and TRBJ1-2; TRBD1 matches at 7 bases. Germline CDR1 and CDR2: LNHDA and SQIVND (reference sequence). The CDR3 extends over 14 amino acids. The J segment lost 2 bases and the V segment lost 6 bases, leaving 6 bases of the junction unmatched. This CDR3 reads CASRGGQKNYGYTF. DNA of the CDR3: TGTGCCAGTAGGGGGGGACAGAAGAACTATGGCTACACCTTC.

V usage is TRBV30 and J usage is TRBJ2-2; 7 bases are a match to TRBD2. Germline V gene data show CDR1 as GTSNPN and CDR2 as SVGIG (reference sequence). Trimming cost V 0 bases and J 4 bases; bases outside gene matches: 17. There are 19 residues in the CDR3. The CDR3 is CAWSVLRGGAYPGTGELFF. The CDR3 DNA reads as TGTGCCTGGAGTGTCTTACGCGGGGGAGCCTACCCGGGCACCGGGGAGCTGTTTTTT.

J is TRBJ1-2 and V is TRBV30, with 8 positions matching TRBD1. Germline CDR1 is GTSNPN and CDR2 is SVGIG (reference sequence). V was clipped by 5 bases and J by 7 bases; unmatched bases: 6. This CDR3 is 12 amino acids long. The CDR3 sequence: CAWGQGLRGYTF. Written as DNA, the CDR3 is TGTGCCTGGGGACAGGGACTACGTGGCTACACCTTC.

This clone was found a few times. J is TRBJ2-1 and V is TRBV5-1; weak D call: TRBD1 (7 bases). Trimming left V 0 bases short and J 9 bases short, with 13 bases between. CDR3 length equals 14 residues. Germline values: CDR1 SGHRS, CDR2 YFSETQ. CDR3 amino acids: CASSLGAQGGEQFF. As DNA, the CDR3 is TGCGCCAGCAGCTTGGGGGCCCAGGGGGGTGAGCAGTTCTTC. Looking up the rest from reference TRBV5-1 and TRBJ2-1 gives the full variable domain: KAGVTQTPRYLIKTRGQQVTLSCSPISGHRSVSWYQQTPGQGLQFLFEYFSETQRNKGNFPGRFSGRQFSNSRSEMNVSTLELGDSALYLCASSLGAQGGEQFFGPGTRLTVL.

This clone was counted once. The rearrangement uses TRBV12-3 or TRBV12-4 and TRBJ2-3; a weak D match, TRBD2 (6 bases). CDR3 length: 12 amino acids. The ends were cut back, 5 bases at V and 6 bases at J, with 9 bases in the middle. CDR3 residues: CASSLGGDTQYF. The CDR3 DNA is TGTGCCAGCAGTCTAGGAGGGGATACGCAGTATTTT.

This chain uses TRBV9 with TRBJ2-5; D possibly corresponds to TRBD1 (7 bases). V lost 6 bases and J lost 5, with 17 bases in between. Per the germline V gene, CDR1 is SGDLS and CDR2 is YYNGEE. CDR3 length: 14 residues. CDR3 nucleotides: TGTGCCAGCACCCTAACGGAGGGGGCGGAGACCCAGTACTTC. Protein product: CASTLTEGAETQYF.

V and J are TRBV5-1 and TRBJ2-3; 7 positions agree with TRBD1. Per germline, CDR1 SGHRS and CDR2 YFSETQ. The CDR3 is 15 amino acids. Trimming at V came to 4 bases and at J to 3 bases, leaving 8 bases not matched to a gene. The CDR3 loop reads CASSNTGTVTDTQYF. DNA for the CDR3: TGCGCCAGCAGCAATACCGGGACAGTAACAGATACGCAGTATTTT.

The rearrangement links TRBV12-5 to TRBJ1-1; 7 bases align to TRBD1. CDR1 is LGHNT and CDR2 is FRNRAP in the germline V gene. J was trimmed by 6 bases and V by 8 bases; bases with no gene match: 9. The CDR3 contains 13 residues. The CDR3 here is CASSTGERAEAFF. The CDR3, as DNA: TGTGCTAGTAGTACAGGGGAGAGGGCTGAAGCTTTCTTT.

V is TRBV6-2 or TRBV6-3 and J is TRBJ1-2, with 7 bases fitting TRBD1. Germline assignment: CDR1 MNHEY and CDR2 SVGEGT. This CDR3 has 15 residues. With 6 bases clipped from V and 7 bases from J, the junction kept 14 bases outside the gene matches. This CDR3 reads CASSPRLQGRSGYTF. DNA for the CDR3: TGTGCCAGCAGCCCACGGCTACAGGGGAGGAGTGGCTACACCTTC.

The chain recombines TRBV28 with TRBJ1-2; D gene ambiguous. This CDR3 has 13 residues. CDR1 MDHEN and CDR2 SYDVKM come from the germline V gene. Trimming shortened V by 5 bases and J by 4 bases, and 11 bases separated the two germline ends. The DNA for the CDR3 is TGTGCCAGCAGTCCAGCGGGCCTCTATGGCTACACCTTC. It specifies CASSPAGLYGYTF.

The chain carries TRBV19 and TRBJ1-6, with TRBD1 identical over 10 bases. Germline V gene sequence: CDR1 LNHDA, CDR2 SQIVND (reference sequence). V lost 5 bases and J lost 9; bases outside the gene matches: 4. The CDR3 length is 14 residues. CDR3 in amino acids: CASSDRGHSSPLHF. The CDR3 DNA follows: TGTGCCAGTAGTGACAGGGGGCATTCTTCACCCCTCCACTTT.

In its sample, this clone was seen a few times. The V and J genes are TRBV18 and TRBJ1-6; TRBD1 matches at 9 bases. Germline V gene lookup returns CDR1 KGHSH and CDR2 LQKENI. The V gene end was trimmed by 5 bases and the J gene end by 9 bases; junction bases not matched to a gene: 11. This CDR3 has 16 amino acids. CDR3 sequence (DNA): TGTGCCAGCTCAGTTACCCCGGGACAGGGTATTTCACCCCTCCACTTT. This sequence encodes CASSVTPGQGISPLHF.

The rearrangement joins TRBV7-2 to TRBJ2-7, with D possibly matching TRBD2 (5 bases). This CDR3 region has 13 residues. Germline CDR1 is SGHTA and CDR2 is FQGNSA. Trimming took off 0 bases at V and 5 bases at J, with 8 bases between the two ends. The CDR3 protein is CASSLARENEQYF. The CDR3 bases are TGTGCCAGCAGCTTAGCGAGGGAGAACGAGCAGTACTTC.

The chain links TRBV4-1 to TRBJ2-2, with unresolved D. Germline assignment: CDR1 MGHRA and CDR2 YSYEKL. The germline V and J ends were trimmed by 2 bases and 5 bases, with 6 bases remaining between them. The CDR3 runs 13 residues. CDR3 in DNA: TGCGCCAGCAGCCAAATACTTACCGGGGAGCTGTTTTTT. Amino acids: CASSQILTGELFF.

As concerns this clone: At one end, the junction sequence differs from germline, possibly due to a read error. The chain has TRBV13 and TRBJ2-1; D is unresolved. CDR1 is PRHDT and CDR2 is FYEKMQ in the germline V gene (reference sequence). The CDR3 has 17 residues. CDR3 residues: CASSLGLRLPHYNEQFF. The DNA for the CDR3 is TGTGCCAGCAGTTTAGGCTTGAGACTGCCTCACTACAATGAGCAGTTCTTC. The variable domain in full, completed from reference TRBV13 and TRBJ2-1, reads AAGVIQSPRHLIKEKRETATLKCYPIPRHDTVYWYQQGPGQDPQFLISFYEKMQSDKGSIPDRFSAQQFSDYHSELNMSSLELGDSALYFCASSLGLRLPHYNEQFFGPGTRLTVL.